The clone carrying this TCR beta chain was counted between two and nine times. Its specificity is unknown. The data belong to a study of CD8 T cells in ankylosing spondylitis. Each TCR beta library was made by quantitative 5'-RACE that incorporated molecular barcodes. TCRdb passed the 5' RACE reads through MiXCR, listing each CDR3 protein once. This sample carries about 500,000 distinct CDR3 sequences, roughly an eighth of them seen once, and the ten largest clones take 6.5% to 7%. Study results and limitations: Ankylosing spondylitis blood appeared to be characterized by a TCR beta motif of roughly eight highly homologous variants. Clones linked to disease were reported to show significant enrichment in matched ankylosing spondylitis synovial fluid.

Germline V gives CDR1 SGHTA, CDR2 FQGNSA. The CDR3 runs to 14 residues. Deletions cut 1 base from V and 2 bases from J, with 8 bases between. The V and J genes are TRBV7-2 and TRBJ2-5; TRBD2 might be the D (6 bases). The receptor was isolated from a male donor with ankylosing spondylitis. The specimen sequenced was blood, either unsorted or a sorted T cell fraction (not recorded which). The CDR3 DNA is TGTGCCAGCAGCTTAGGCGGGAAGCAAGAGACCCAGTACTTC. It yields the protein CASSLGGKQETQYF. Drawing the rest from reference TRBV7-2 and TRBJ2-5, the complete variable domain is GAGVSQSPSNKVTEKGKDVELRCDPISGHTALYWYRQSLGQGLEFLIYFQGNSAPDKSGLPSDRFSAERTGGSVSTLTIQRTQQEDSAVYLCASSLGGKQETQYFGPGTRLLVL.